The entry that follows covers one TCR beta chain sequence. No antigen is known for it. The sample comes from a study of T cell repertoires in cytomegalovirus infection. Whole-study context: CMV infection plus the matching HLA type was flagged by public TCR beta signatures. General study points: Within the response measured ex vivo, HLA-C-restricted CMV-specific TCR beta clonotypes were dominant. People with CMV and the relevant HLA were identified by cumulative public TCR beta family frequency.

CDR3 length: 15 amino acids. With 6 bases clipped from V and 4 bases from J, the junction kept 9 bases outside the gene matches. Looked up from germline, CDR1 is MNHEY and CDR2 is SVGAGI. Via MiXCR, TCRdb re-called the reads, giving one row per CDR3 protein. The sample includes just under 300,000 distinct CDR3 sequences, 9.6% of them seen just once. Sample: PBMCs. The chain carries TRBV6-5 and TRBJ1-3, with 7 bases identical to TRBD1. The receptor was derived from a human donor in good health (CMV status not recorded). Some clones in this sample may be carry-over from other donors' samples. The CDR3: CASRWDRDRGNTIYF. The CDR3 bases are TGTGCCAGCAGATGGGACCGGGACAGAGGAAACACCATATATTTT.